The 20 T cell receptor beta chains reported below all come from one sample, sequenced in a study of OX40 agonist ivuxolimab in advanced cancers. Clones were sequenced by immunoSEQ multiplex PCR, and TCRdb holds only the in-frame ones, with some missing. The sample lists some 33,000 clones, about 81% occurring once. Sequenced material: CD4+ or CD8+ T cells sorted from blood, taken in a trial of the OX40 agonist ivuxolimab. The receptors were sampled from an adult with an advanced solid tumor such as melanoma, head and neck, liver or kidney cancer.

This clone has a handful of counts. The chain is built from TRBV6-6 and TRBJ2-7; D is uncertain. Trimming took 0 bases from V and 1 from J, leaving 7 bases between them. Germline V gene data show CDR1 as MNHNY and CDR2 as SVGAGI (reference sequence). This CDR3 has 14 amino acids. The CDR3 region has the DNA TGTGCCAGCAGTTACTCCACGCCTTCCTACGAGCAGTACTTC. Amino acid sequence: CASSYSTPSYEQYF.

The chain employs TRBV11-2 and TRBJ2-6, with unresolved D. V lost 5 bases and J lost 0, with 14 bases in between. Looked up from germline, CDR1 is SGHAT and CDR2 is FQNNGV. This CDR3 comprises 17 residues. The CDR3 DNA follows: TGTGCCAGCAGCGTAAACGGACGGAACTCTGGGGCCAACGTCCTGACTTTC. Protein: CASSVNGRNSGANVLTF.

The chain recombines TRBV5-1 with TRBJ1-3, with 7 bases that match TRBD1. This CDR3 is 17 amino acids long. Trimming took 4 bases from V and 0 from J; bases not matched to a gene: 10. Germline CDR1 SGHRS, CDR2 YFSETQ. In DNA form, the CDR3 reads TGCGCCAGCAGCCCACGGGTGGGGACAGCCTCTGGAAACACCATATATTTT. Its translation is CASSPRVGTASGNTIYF.

The chain combines TRBV29-1 with TRBJ1-2; TRBD1 agrees at 10 bases. This CDR3 region has 14 residues. Germline assignment: CDR1 SQVTM and CDR2 ANQGSEA. With 3 bases clipped from V and 7 bases from J, the junction kept 8 bases outside the gene matches. The DNA for the CDR3 is TGCAGCGTTGAGGCCCCGGGACAGGGGTTTGGCTACACCTTC. Residues: CSVEAPGQGFGYTF.

V is TRBV28 and J is TRBJ2-1, with a possible D match to TRBD1 (5 bases). Germline CDR1 and CDR2: MDHEN and SYDVKM. This CDR3 comprises 19 residues. Trimming stripped 3 bases from V and 4 bases from J, with 25 bases between. Here the CDR3 reads CASSLSGLNRRGRYNEQFF. Here the CDR3 DNA reads TGTGCCAGCAGTTTGTCAGGGCTTAACAGAAGAGGACGGTACAATGAGCAGTTCTTC.

The V call is TRBV6-1, the J call TRBJ1-2; 8 bases line up with TRBD1. Germline trimming cut 5 bases from V and 0 bases from J; bases unmatched to any gene: 5. Germline V gene data show CDR1 as MNHNS and CDR2 as SASEGT. The CDR3 is 15 amino acids. As DNA, the CDR3 is TGTGCCAGCAGTTCGGGGGACAGGACTAACTATGGCTACACCTTC. Encoded protein: CASSSGDRTNYGYTF.

This clone has more than one count but fewer than ten. The chain combines TRBV18 with TRBJ2-5; D may be TRBD1 or TRBD2 (5 bases each). Trimming left V 3 bases short and J 5 bases short, with 16 bases between. Looked up from germline, CDR1 is KGHSH and CDR2 is LQKENI. The CDR3 spans 15 residues. The CDR3 DNA reads TGTGCCAGCTCACCGGCTGGGACGCAAGGGGAGACCCAGTACTTC. It specifies CASSPAGTQGETQYF.

This sequence joins TRBV28 and TRBJ2-7; 8 nucleotides align to TRBD1. The V gene's germline CDR1 is MDHEN and CDR2 SYDVKM. This CDR3 has 12 residues. J lost 7 bases, V lost 4 bases, and 3 bases had no gene match. The CDR3 spells CASSSYRGEQYF. The CDR3 nucleotides are TGTGCCAGCAGTTCGTACAGGGGGGAGCAGTACTTC.

The genes are TRBV28 and TRBJ2-1; possible D gene TRBD2, 6 bases. Trimming stripped 8 bases from V and 8 bases from J, with 19 bases between. Germline V gene sequence: CDR1 MDHEN, CDR2 SYDVKM. The CDR3 spans 14 residues. CDR3 protein: CASRGRRLMDEQFF. The CDR3 DNA sequence: TGTGCCAGCCGGGGGAGGCGACTTATGGATGAGCAGTTCTTC.

The V gene is TRBV5-1, the J gene TRBJ1-4; D not certain. CDR3 length: 14 residues. V was pared by 2 bases and J by 8 bases, with 13 bases between. Germline CDR1 reads SGHRS; CDR2 reads YFSETQ. The CDR3 DNA follows: TGCGCCAGCAGCTTAACCGGGCTTGGGGAAAAACTGTTTTTT. Its protein is CASSLTGLGEKLFF.

The J gene is TRBJ1-5, the V gene TRBV28; perhaps TRBD1 as D (6 bases). This CDR3 has 14 residues. Germline values: CDR1 MDHEN, CDR2 SYDVKM. Trimming pared 6 bases from V and 6 bases from J, leaving 15 bases between. Here the CDR3 DNA reads TGTGCCAGCAGCCTAGACAGGCCCGGTCAGCCCCAGCATTTT. Its protein is CASSLDRPGQPQHF.

This sequence joins TRBV28 and TRBJ2-5, with TRBD1 as a possible D gene (6 bases). CDR3 size: 15 residues. Germline V CDR1 and CDR2: MDHEN, SYDVKM. The germline V and J ends were trimmed by 8 bases and 7 bases, with 23 bases remaining between them. CDR3 DNA sequence: TGTGCCAGCGACGCGGGCCTCAAAGGGGGTCGGACCCAGTACTTC. This gives the protein CASDAGLKGGRTQYF.

The rearrangement uses TRBV6-5 and TRBJ1-2, with a possible D match to TRBD1 (6 bases). The germline V gene encodes CDR1 MNHEY and CDR2 SVGAGI. This CDR3 comprises 15 residues. Deletions cut 9 bases from V and 4 bases from J, with 21 bases between. CDR3 DNA: TGTGCCAGTCGCGACCTGGGGCAGGGGCTCTATGGCTACACCTTC. It codes for CASRDLGQGLYGYTF.

This chain links TRBV7-2 with TRBJ1-1; TRBD1 agrees at 7 bases. The ends lost 4 bases at V and 2 bases at J; junction bases unmatched: 4. The CDR3 is made up of 14 amino acids. CDR1 SGHTA and CDR2 FQGNSA come from the germline V gene. The CDR3 loop reads CASSSQGTNTEAFF. CDR3 DNA sequence: TGTGCCAGCAGCTCACAGGGGACCAACACTGAAGCTTTCTTT.

This sequence joins TRBV18 and TRBJ1-1; D gene unclear. Looked up from germline, CDR1 is KGHSH and CDR2 is LQKENI. This CDR3 has 13 amino acids. The V and J ends lost 2 bases and 4 bases respectively, with 8 bases between them. CDR3 in DNA: TGTGCCAGCTCACCAGGGATCGGCACTGAAGCTTTCTTT. It encodes CASSPGIGTEAFF.

This chain links TRBV2 with TRBJ2-7; possible D gene TRBD1, 6 bases. The V end lost 6 bases, the J end lost 3 bases, and 12 bases lay between the germline ends. The CDR3 extends over 13 amino acids. Germline loops: CDR1 SNHLY, CDR2 FYNNEI. The CDR3 sequence: CASSPGQFYEQYF. The DNA of the CDR3 is TGTGCCAGCAGCCCCGGACAGTTCTACGAGCAGTACTTC.

Turning to this clone: One junction end disagrees with the germline gene, perhaps due to a read error. CDR3 DNA sequence: TGCCAGCAGCTGGGGACTAGCGCTAGCACAGATACGCAGTATTTT. The encoded protein is CQQLGTSASTDTQYF. J is TRBJ2-3 and V is TRBV13; TRBD2 matches at 10 bases. The germline V gene encodes CDR1 PRHDT and CDR2 FYEKMQ (reference sequence). The CDR3 runs 15 residues.

The chain links TRBV5-4 to TRBJ2-5; 9 positions agree with TRBD2. Trimming removed 1 base from V and 1 base from J; junction bases left unmatched: 5. Germline V gives CDR1 SGHNT, CDR2 YYREEE (reference sequence). This CDR3 spans 16 amino acids. For the CDR3, the DNA is TGTGCCAGCAGCTTGAGGTCTAGCGGGACCCAAGAGACCCAGTACTTC. Translating gives CASSLRSSGTQETQYF.

CDR3 in amino acids: CASSNRDRGDETQYF. CDR3 DNA: TGCGCCAGCAGCAACCGGGACAGGGGGGATGAGACCCAGTACTTC. The V gene is TRBV5-1, the J gene TRBJ2-5; 11 positions match TRBD1. After removal of 4 bases from V and 5 bases from J, the junction contained 7 bases not matched to a gene. Germline CDR1 and CDR2: SGHRS and YFSETQ. The CDR3 spans 15 residues.

The chain joins TRBV15 to TRBJ1-2; 8 bases line up with TRBD1. The CDR3 is 16 amino acids. Trimming cost V 0 bases and J 2 bases; bases outside gene matches: 5. Germline CDR1 is LNHNV and CDR2 is YYDKDF (reference sequence). The CDR3 bases are TGTGCCACCAGCAGAGATACAGGGGGGCGCAACTATGGCTACACCTTC. The encoded protein is CATSRDTGGRNYGYTF.